A single sample gave rise to the 10 T cell receptor beta chains below, sequenced in a study of shared clonotypes between healthy human individuals. Sequenced by immunoSEQ multiplex PCR; TCRdb stores in-frame clones only, minus some. This sample carries about 2 million clones, approximately 95% of them seen once, and the ten largest clones take 0.13%. What was sequenced was naive CD4+ T cells sorted from blood. The subset is: CD45RA+ positively selected. The receptors shown here come from a man between 18 and 29 years old in good health.

The rearrangement uses TRBV2 and TRBJ2-5, with 14 bases aligning to TRBD2. The CDR3 totals 16 residues. The V segment lost 6 bases and the J segment 4 bases; nucleotides outside the gene matches: 7. CDR1 is SNHLY, CDR2 FYNNEI, per germline. As DNA, the CDR3 is TGTGCCAGCAGCCAGGGACTAGCGGGGGTTCGAGAGACCCAGTACTTC. Its protein is CASSQGLAGVRETQYF.

The CDR3 protein is CASSQGSSPYEQYF. DNA of the CDR3: TGCGCCAGCAGCCAAGGTAGTTCCCCCTACGAGCAGTACTTC. V usage is TRBV4-1 and J usage is TRBJ2-7; D ambiguous. V was cut by 1 base and J by 2 bases, with 9 bases left in between. Germline CDR1 and CDR2: MGHRA and YSYEKL. The CDR3 contains 14 residues.

This sequence joins TRBV4-3 and TRBJ2-2, with TRBD2 matching over 12 bases. Germline CDR1 LGHNA, CDR2 YSLEER. V was clipped by 0 bases and J by 1 base; unmatched bases: 6. This CDR3 spans 19 amino acids. CDR3 DNA: TGCGCCAGCAGCCAAGATATCACTAGCGGGAGGATGAACACCGGGGAGCTGTTTTTT. Its protein is CASSQDITSGRMNTGELFF.

The chain joins TRBV30 to TRBJ1-6, with TRBD1 identical over 7 bases. V was clipped by 2 bases and J by 0 bases; unmatched bases: 10. The length of the CDR3 is 18 residues. Per the germline V gene, CDR1 is GTSNPN and CDR2 is SVGIG (reference sequence). The CDR3 DNA follows: TGTGCCTGGAGTCCTCCTCGACAGGGAGGCTCCTATAATTCACCCCTCCACTTT. Translating it yields CAWSPPRQGGSYNSPLHF.

This clone has a single count. The chain recombines TRBV19 with TRBJ1-6, with TRBD1 matching over 7 bases. CDR3 length equals 14 residues. Germline V lookup: CDR1 LNHDA, CDR2 SQIVND (reference sequence). V shed 5 bases, J shed 7 bases, and the junction held 5 bases outside the gene matches. This chain's CDR3 is CASSAGQINSPLHF. CDR3 nucleotides: TGTGCCAGTAGTGCGGGACAGATAAATTCACCCCTCCACTTT.

The chain employs TRBV4-2 and TRBJ1-4; D is unclear. CDR1 is LGHNA, CDR2 YNFKEQ, per germline. The CDR3 has 14 amino acids. V was shortened by 3 bases and J by 5 bases, with 10 bases between the two germline ends. The CDR3 DNA reads TGTGCCAGCAGCCAGGAGTCCGCCAATGAAAAACTGTTTTTT. Its protein product is CASSQESANEKLFF.

The J gene is TRBJ2-4, the V gene TRBV6-1; D could derive from TRBD1 or TRBD2 (7 bases each). V gave up 5 bases and J gave up 4 bases, with 12 bases separating them. Germline CDR1 and CDR2: MNHNS and SASEGT. The CDR3 runs to 14 residues. CDR3 sequence reads: CASSLQGGKNIQYF. The CDR3 DNA follows: TGTGCCAGCAGTTTGCAGGGGGGGAAAAACATTCAGTACTTC.

This clone was detected once. V usage is TRBV5-6 and J usage is TRBJ1-2, with 10 bases identical to TRBD1. The CDR3 runs to 16 residues. V shed 4 bases and J 4 bases; nucleotides not matched to a gene: 10. Germline assignment: CDR1 SGHDT and CDR2 YYEEEE. The CDR3 here is CASSAAGTGEAYGYTF. CDR3 nucleotide sequence: TGTGCCAGCAGCGCGGCCGGGACAGGGGAAGCCTATGGCTACACCTTC.

The V and J genes are TRBV2 and TRBJ1-1; 8 positions match TRBD1. The germline V gene has CDR1 SNHLY and CDR2 FYNNEI. CDR3 length equals 13 residues. The V segment lost 9 bases and the J segment 7 bases; nucleotides outside the gene matches: 10. CDR3 in DNA: TGTGCCAGTTATGGGGGGACAGGTATTGAAGCTTTCTTT. This encodes CASYGGTGIEAFF. Filled out from reference TRBV2 and TRBJ1-1, the complete variable domain reads EPEVTQTPSHQVTQMGQEVILRCVPISNHLYFYWYRQILGQKVEFLVSFYNNEISEKSEIFDDQFSVERPDGSNFTLKIRSTKLEDSAMYFCASYGGTGIEAFFGQGTRLTVV.

The chain is built from TRBV6-6 and TRBJ1-4; 9 nucleotides line up with TRBD1. V trimming: 5 bases; J trimming: 6 bases; junction bases outside the gene matches: 7. This CDR3 contains 15 residues. Germline V gives CDR1 MNHNY, CDR2 SVGAGI (reference sequence). Here the CDR3 reads CASSLQDRGHEKLFF. The CDR3 nucleotides read TGTGCCAGCAGTCTACAGGACAGGGGACATGAAAAACTGTTTTTT.